A selection of T cell receptor beta chains follows, all from one sample in a study of molecular identifiers for immune sequencing clone quantification. TCRdb used MiXCR to reprocess the PCR reads, holding one entry per CDR3 protein. The repertoire holds under 350,000 distinct CDR3 sequences, about a quarter seen once, with approximately 0.74% in the top ten. Sequencing was carried out using naive CD8+ T cells from blood, with Jurkat cell RNA spiked in. The receptors derive from a human donor in good health. Some libraries in this study had Jurkat cell RNA spiked in. CDR3s include the opening cysteine and the closing phenylalanine or tryptophan. Each record gives: clone size, D gene, V gene, J gene, CDR3 protein, CDR3 DNA. D genes are given only for firm matches. Only part of the rows carry a size: once, few, many, or a class if the clone is expanded.

>-|TRBD2|TRBV28|TRBJ2-3
CASRTGLAVGDTQYF
TGTGCCAGCAGAACGGGACTAGCGGTTGGAGATACGCAGTATTTT
>-|-|TRBV27|TRBJ2-7
CASSPDPGIRTYEQYF
TGTGCCAGCAGCCCCGATCCCGGGATACGTACCTACGAGCAGTACTTC
>-|TRBD2|TRBV4-3|TRBJ2-3
CASSQGSGVLAGGSPSTDTQYF
TGCGCCAGCAGCCAAGGGTCCGGCGTCTTAGCGGGGGGATCACCTAGCACAGATACGCAGTATTTT
>few|-|TRBV15|TRBJ2-5
CATRKKPTRFGYSQETQYF
TGTGCCACCAGGAAAAAGCCTACTCGGTTTGGATACAGCCAAGAGACCCAGTACTTC
>many|-|TRBV7-9|TRBJ1-5
CASSSNSGQPQHF
TGTGCCAGCAGTTCCAACAGTGGGCAGCCCCAGCATTTT
>few|TRBD1|TRBV7-9|TRBJ1-4
CASSFTGEGTANEKLFF
TGTGCCAGCAGCTTTACAGGGGAGGGGACAGCTAATGAAAAACTGTTTTTT
>few|-|TRBV7-9|TRBJ2-7
CAGSQLRLSSYEQYF
TGTGCCGGCAGCCAACTCCGCTTGAGCTCCTACGAGCAGTACTTC
>few|TRBD1|TRBV12-3/TRBV12-4|TRBJ2-2
CASSHPFGTGGYKVESWELFF
TGTGCCAGCAGCCACCCCTTTGGGACAGGGGGCTATAAGGTGGAGTCCTGGGAGCTGTTTTTT
>few|-|TRBV19|TRBJ1-4
CASSRGTLATNEKLFF
TGTGCCAGTAGTAGGGGCACCCTGGCGACTAATGAAAAACTGTTTTTT
>-|-|TRBV2|TRBJ2-7
CARHGEGYEQYF
TGTGCCCGCCATGGCGAGGGCTACGAGCAGTACTTC
>many|TRBD2|TRBV2|TRBJ2-3
CASSEWSGGFTDTQYF
TGTGCCAGCAGTGAGTGGAGCGGGGGGTTCACAGATACGCAGTATTTT
>few|TRBD2|TRBV20-1|TRBJ2-7
CSANTAYTSGRAYEQYF
TGCAGTGCGAATACAGCTTACACTAGCGGGAGGGCCTACGAGCAGTACTTC
>-|-|TRBV20-1|TRBJ2-1
CSATEANVGNEQFF
TGCAGTGCAACGGAGGCGAACGTGGGCAATGAGCAGTTCTTC
>-|TRBD2|TRBV19|TRBJ2-3
CASSIPPASGGSDTQYF
TGTGCCAGTAGTATTCCCCCCGCTAGCGGGGGTTCAGATACGCAGTATTTT
>many|-|TRBV2|TRBJ1-2
CASSEAPQINYGYTF
TGTGCCAGCAGTGAAGCGCCACAGATTAACTATGGCTACACCTTC